These 27 T cell receptor beta chains were sequenced from one sample in a study of T cell responses to AZD1222 COVID-19 vaccine. Profiled with immunoSEQ multiplex PCR; TCRdb holds only in-frame clones, not every one. There are about 120,000 clones in the sample; 80% to 90% occur only once, and 1.5% to 1.7% lies in the top ten. The sequencing here drew on peripheral blood, taken on day 0 of AZD1222 vaccination. The receptors shown here come from an adult in good health.

The chain carries TRBV2 and TRBJ2-7; D is unresolved. CDR3 length equals 14 residues. Germline V CDR1 and CDR2: SNHLY, FYNNEI. V dropped 2 bases and J dropped 2 bases, with 10 bases sitting between them. The CDR3 here is CASSEFKGPYEQYF. CDR3 nucleotides: TGTGCCAGCAGTGAATTTAAAGGACCCTACGAGCAGTACTTC.

The chain employs TRBV15 and TRBJ2-1, with D possibly TRBD2 on 5 matching bases. The germline CDR1 and CDR2 sequences are LNHNV and YYDKDF (reference sequence). This CDR3 has 15 amino acids. V was pared by 3 bases and J by 7 bases, with 16 bases between. The CDR3 protein is CATSRTDLGWNEQFF. CDR3 coding DNA: TGTGCCACCAGCAGGACGGACTTAGGTTGGAATGAGCAGTTCTTC.

This sequence joins TRBV7-6 and TRBJ2-1, with 10 bases aligning to TRBD2. This CDR3 has 15 amino acids. The germline V gene has CDR1 SGHVS and CDR2 FNYEAQ. V gave up 5 bases and J gave up 2 bases; unmatched junction bases: 3. The CDR3 nucleotides are TGTGCCAGCAGCATACTAGCGGGGACCTACAATGAGCAGTTCTTC. Translation: CASSILAGTYNEQFF.

This chain links TRBV30 with TRBJ1-2, with a weak D call TRBD1 (6 bases). The CDR3 runs to 14 residues. Germline V lookup: CDR1 GTSNPN, CDR2 SVGIG (reference sequence). V was cut by 2 bases and J by 6 bases, with 16 bases left in between. This chain's CDR3 is CAWSKTRDIDGYTF. The CDR3 DNA reads TGTGCCTGGAGTAAGACCCGGGACATAGATGGCTACACCTTC.

This clone came up once. The V gene is TRBV7-7, the J gene TRBJ2-1; possibly TRBD1 for D (5 bases). V lost 5 bases and J lost 3, with 8 bases in between. The CDR3 has 13 amino acids. From germline, CDR1 is SSHAT and CDR2 FNYEAQ (reference sequence). The CDR3 loop reads CASSATDYNEQFF. The CDR3 region has the DNA TGTGCCAGCAGCGCGACAGACTACAATGAGCAGTTCTTC.

V and J are TRBV5-4 and TRBJ2-7; D unresolved. The CDR3 consists of 13 residues. The V gene lost 5 bases and the J gene lost 6 bases, with 15 bases spanning the gap. Germline V gene data show CDR1 as SGHNT and CDR2 as YYREEE (reference sequence). CDR3 DNA: TGTGCCAGCAGTTCCTTAGTGGTTGGCGAGCAGTACTTC. Translating gives CASSSLVVGEQYF.

The chain employs TRBV4-3 and TRBJ2-3, with 12 nucleotides matching TRBD2. This CDR3 spans 17 amino acids. V was pared by 0 bases and J by 6 bases, with 7 bases of the junction left unmatched. Germline CDR1 reads LGHNA; CDR2 reads YSLEER. The DNA for the CDR3 is TGCGCCAGCAGCCAAGATGGGCTAGCGGGAGGGTGGGATACGCAGTATTTT. It specifies CASSQDGLAGGWDTQYF.

The rearrangement uses TRBV13 and TRBJ2-1; 9 nucleotides align to TRBD2. The germline V gene encodes CDR1 PRHDT and CDR2 FYEKMQ (reference sequence). J lost 7 bases, V lost 2 bases, and 21 bases had no gene match. This CDR3 comprises 20 residues. The CDR3 reads CASSLLFSFTSGSPGNEQFF. CDR3 sequence (DNA): TGTGCCAGCAGCTTATTATTTTCGTTTACTAGCGGGTCTCCGGGGAATGAGCAGTTCTTC.

The chain has TRBV27 and TRBJ2-7; perhaps D is TRBD1 or TRBD2 (6 bases each). V was shortened by 4 bases and J by 0 bases, with 13 bases between the two germline ends. The V gene's germline CDR1 is MNHEY and CDR2 SMNVEV (reference sequence). This CDR3 contains 15 residues. The CDR3, as DNA: TGTGCCAGCAGTTCGGGGGCGGGATTCTCCTACGAGCAGTACTTC. This translates into CASSSGAGFSYEQYF.

The chain is built from TRBV12-3 or TRBV12-4 and TRBJ1-2, with TRBD1 identical over 9 bases. Germline trimming cut 5 bases from V and 8 bases from J; bases unmatched to any gene: 6. The CDR3 spans 13 residues. The chain's CDR3 is CASSASGTGGYTF. In DNA, the CDR3 is TGTGCCAGCAGTGCCTCCGGGACAGGGGGCTACACCTTC.

J is TRBJ1-6 and V is TRBV5-1, with TRBD1 identical over 8 bases. CDR3 length: 15 amino acids. The germline CDR1 and CDR2 sequences are SGHRS and YFSETQ. Trimming at V came to 2 bases and at J to 6 bases, leaving 4 bases not matched to a gene. This CDR3 is CASSLGTGLNSPLHF. The DNA for the CDR3 is TGCGCCAGCAGCTTAGGGACAGGCCTTAATTCACCCCTCCACTTT.

CDR3 loop: CASSLGWRVGEQFF. The CDR3 DNA reads TGCGCCAGCAGCTTGGGGTGGCGTGTGGGTGAGCAGTTCTTC. The chain is built from TRBV5-1 and TRBJ2-1; D gene ambiguous. Germline CDR1 is SGHRS and CDR2 is YFSETQ. The length of the CDR3 is 14 residues. V was clipped by 0 bases and J by 9 bases, with 13 bases between them.

The rearrangement uses TRBV7-3 and TRBJ2-3; TRBD2 agrees at 7 bases. This CDR3 comprises 15 residues. J gave up 1 base and V 3 bases, and 4 bases lay outside the gene matches. CDR1 SGHTA and CDR2 FQGTGA come from the germline V gene. The CDR3: CASSLSGTRTDTQYF. The CDR3 DNA reads as TGTGCCAGCAGCTTGAGCGGGACCCGCACAGATACGCAGTATTTT. The full variable domain, with the rest looked up from reference TRBV7-3 and TRBJ2-3, is GAGVSQTPSNKVTEKGKYVELRCDPISGHTALYWYRQSLGQGPEFLIYFQGTGAADDSGLPNDRFFAVRPEGSVSTLKIQRTERGDSAVYLCASSLSGTRTDTQYFGPGTRLTVL.

The chain joins TRBV29-1 to TRBJ2-4; weak D call: TRBD2 (6 bases). Trimming left V 6 bases short and J 2 bases short, with 17 bases between. Germline-derived CDR1 and CDR2 are SQVTM and ANQGSEA. There are 15 residues in the CDR3. The DNA of the CDR3 is TGCAGCGTCGCGTTACGGCTAGCGACCAAAAACATTCAGTACTTC. It yields the protein CSVALRLATKNIQYF.

The CDR3 DNA follows: TGTGCCAGCAGCTTAACGCCCGAAGGGCGCGAGCAGTACTTC. Its translation: CASSLTPEGREQYF. The J gene is TRBJ2-7, the V gene TRBV7-3; D unclear. This CDR3 spans 14 amino acids. CDR1 is SGHTA, CDR2 FQGTGA, per germline. Trimming took off 0 bases at V and 6 bases at J, with 12 bases between the two ends.

The chain couples TRBV19 to TRBJ1-1; 10 nucleotides agree with TRBD1. This CDR3 region has 14 residues. Losses at the gene ends were 1 base for V and 10 bases for J; bases not matched to a gene: 6. The V gene's germline CDR1 is LNHDA and CDR2 SQIVND (reference sequence). The CDR3 bases are TGTGCCAGTAGTATAGGGACAGGGGGACTTGGAGCTTTCTTT. It is translated as CASSIGTGGLGAFF.

The rearrangement joins TRBV28 to TRBJ1-2; D is undetermined. Looked up from germline, CDR1 is MDHEN and CDR2 is SYDVKM. V was clipped by 6 bases and J by 4 bases, with 9 bases between them. The CDR3 covers 12 residues. DNA for the CDR3: TGTGCCAGCAGCCCCGGCCCCTATGGCTACACCTTC. Translation gives CASSPGPYGYTF.

The chain carries TRBV5-1 and TRBJ2-3; 9 bases fit TRBD1. The V gene end was trimmed by 0 bases and the J gene end by 2 bases; junction bases not matched to a gene: 10. Germline V gene lookup returns CDR1 SGHRS and CDR2 YFSETQ. There are 18 residues in the CDR3. This CDR3 reads CASSLGGTGLPVTDTQYF. CDR3 nucleotide sequence: TGCGCCAGCAGCTTGGGGGGGACAGGGCTTCCAGTCACAGATACGCAGTATTTT.

The chain combines TRBV2 with TRBJ2-1; D is uncertain. This CDR3 region has 15 residues. The germline V gene encodes CDR1 SNHLY and CDR2 FYNNEI. Deletions cut 3 bases from V and 12 bases from J, with 21 bases between. CDR3 bases: TGTGCCAGCAGTGACAGATTTACTACTTTCCATGCGCAGTTCTTC. Protein sequence: CASSDRFTTFHAQFF.

V usage is TRBV7-2 and J usage is TRBJ2-5, with D hard to call. The CDR3 runs 14 residues. Germline values: CDR1 SGHTA, CDR2 FQGNSA. The germline V and J ends were trimmed by 5 bases and 2 bases, with 12 bases remaining between them. The CDR3 bases are TGTGCCAGCAGCCGGAATCTAGTACAAGAGACCCAGTACTTC. It encodes CASSRNLVQETQYF.

The chain joins TRBV11-3 to TRBJ2-7; 9 bases are a match to TRBD2. Germline assignment: CDR1 SGHNT and CDR2 YENEEA. This CDR3 spans 18 amino acids. V was clipped by 0 bases and J by 5 bases; unmatched bases: 14. The CDR3 region is CASSLEGYGGLATHEQYF. The CDR3 nucleotides are TGTGCCAGCAGCTTAGAGGGTTACGGGGGACTAGCCACCCACGAGCAGTACTTC.

This chain connects TRBV7-9 to TRBJ2-7; perhaps TRBD1 as D (9 bases). There are 13 residues in the CDR3. The V and J ends lost 5 bases and 12 bases respectively, with 20 bases between them. Germline V lookup: CDR1 SEHNR, CDR2 FQNEAQ (reference sequence). CDR3 DNA: TGTGCCAGCAGCCCCCCGGGGGGGACAGGGCCGTACTTC. It is translated as CASSPPGGTGPYF.

The rearrangement links TRBV2 to TRBJ1-4; 7 bases line up with TRBD1. Germline V lookup: CDR1 SNHLY, CDR2 FYNNEI. Unmatched junction bases numbered 13, after V lost 8 bases and J lost 4 bases. The CDR3 length is 16 residues. CDR3 in amino acids: CASLRDSPLLNEKLFF. CDR3 bases: TGTGCCAGCTTGAGGGACAGCCCGTTACTTAATGAAAAACTGTTTTTT. Together with reference TRBV2 and TRBJ1-4, the CDR3 gives the full variable domain: EPEVTQTPSHQVTQMGQEVILRCVPISNHLYFYWYRQILGQKVEFLVSFYNNEISEKSEIFDDQFSVERPDGSNFTLKIRSTKLEDSAMYFCASLRDSPLLNEKLFFGSGTQLSVL.

The chain joins TRBV3-1 (or the pseudogene TRBV3-2) to TRBJ2-7, with 8 bases that match TRBD2. The length of the CDR3 is 17 residues. V dropped 0 bases and J dropped 6; count of bases not matched to a gene: 13. Germline CDR1 reads LGHDT; CDR2 reads YNNKEL (reference sequence). As DNA, the CDR3 is TGTGCCAGCAGCCAAGAATTGGGGACGGGAGGGTCGGCCGAGCAGTACTTC. This encodes CASSQELGTGGSAEQYF.

The chain is built from TRBV11-3 and TRBJ2-2, with 10 positions matching TRBD2. After removal of 4 bases from V and 2 bases from J, the junction contained 1 base not matched to a gene. The CDR3 loop spans 15 amino acids. The germline V gene encodes CDR1 SGHNT and CDR2 YENEEA. The CDR3 nucleotides read TGTGCCAGCAGCTCTAGCGGGAGTAACACCGGGGAGCTGTTTTTT. This gives the protein CASSSSGSNTGELFF.

The table lists this clone with a few counts. The chain uses TRBV2 and TRBJ2-7; TRBD2 matches 10 bases. V was clipped by 2 bases and J by 6 bases; unmatched bases: 7. Germline V gene data show CDR1 as SNHLY and CDR2 as FYNNEI. This CDR3 spans 15 amino acids. DNA for the CDR3: TGTGCCAGCAGTGAATACCTAGCGGGAGCAGGCGAGCAGTACTTC. It encodes CASSEYLAGAGEQYF.

The CDR3, as DNA: TGCGCCAGCAGCTTGGAGGGGGTCAACTATGGCTACACCTTC. Protein sequence: CASSLEGVNYGYTF. The gene calls are TRBV5-1 and TRBJ1-2; TRBD1 might be the D (6 bases). V lost 0 bases and J lost 2, with 8 bases in between. Germline V CDR1 and CDR2: SGHRS, YFSETQ. CDR3 size: 14 residues.